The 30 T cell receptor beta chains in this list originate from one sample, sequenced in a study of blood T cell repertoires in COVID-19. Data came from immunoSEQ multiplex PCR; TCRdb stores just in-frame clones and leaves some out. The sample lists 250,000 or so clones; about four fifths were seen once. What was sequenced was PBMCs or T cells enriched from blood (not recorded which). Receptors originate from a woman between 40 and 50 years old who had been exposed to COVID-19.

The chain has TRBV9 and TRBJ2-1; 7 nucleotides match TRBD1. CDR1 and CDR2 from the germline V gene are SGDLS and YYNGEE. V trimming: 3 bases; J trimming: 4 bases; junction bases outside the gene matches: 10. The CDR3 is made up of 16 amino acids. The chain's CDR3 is CASSDKPTGLYNEQFF. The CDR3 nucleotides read TGTGCCAGCAGCGACAAACCGACAGGGTTATACAATGAGCAGTTCTTC.

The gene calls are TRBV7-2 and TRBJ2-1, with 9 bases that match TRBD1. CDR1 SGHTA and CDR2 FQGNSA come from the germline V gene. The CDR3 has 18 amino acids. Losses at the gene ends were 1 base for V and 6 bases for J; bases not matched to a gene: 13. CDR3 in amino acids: CASSLDFRGTGLVNEQFF. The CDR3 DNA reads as TGTGCCAGCAGCTTAGATTTTAGGGGGACAGGGCTCGTCAATGAGCAGTTCTTC.

The CDR3 spells CATHQGLAGGRGTDTQYF. The DNA for the CDR3 is TGTGCCACCCATCAAGGACTAGCGGGGGGGCGTGGCACAGATACGCAGTATTTT. This sequence joins TRBV2 and TRBJ2-3; 15 bases align to TRBD2. The germline V gene has CDR1 SNHLY and CDR2 FYNNEI. The CDR3 is 18 residues long. With 10 bases clipped from V and 1 base from J, the junction kept 12 bases outside the gene matches. The full variable domain, in which reference TRBV2 and TRBJ2-3 provide the parts outside the CDR3, is EPEVTQTPSHQVTQMGQEVILRCVPISNHLYFYWYRQILGQKVEFLVSFYNNEISEKSEIFDDQFSVERPDGSNFTLKIRSTKLEDSAMYFCATHQGLAGGRGTDTQYFGPGTRLTVL.

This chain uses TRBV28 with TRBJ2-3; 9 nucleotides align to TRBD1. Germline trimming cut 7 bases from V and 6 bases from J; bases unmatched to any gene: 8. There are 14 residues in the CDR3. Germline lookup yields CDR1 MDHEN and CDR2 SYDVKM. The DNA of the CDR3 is TGTGCCAGCAACCTACAGGGGGCAATCGATACGCAGTATTTT. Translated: CASNLQGAIDTQYF. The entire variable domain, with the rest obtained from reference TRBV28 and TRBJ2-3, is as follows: DVKVTQSSRYLVKRTGEKVFLECVQDMDHENMFWYRQDPGLGLRLIYFSYDVKMKEKGDIPEGYSVSREKKERFSLILESASTNQTSMYLCASNLQGAIDTQYFGPGTRLTVL.

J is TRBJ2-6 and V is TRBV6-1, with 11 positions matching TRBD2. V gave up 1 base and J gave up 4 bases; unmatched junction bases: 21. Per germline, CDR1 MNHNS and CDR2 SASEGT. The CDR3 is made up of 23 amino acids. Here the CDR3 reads CASSEEAPKVGLAGLGGANVLTF. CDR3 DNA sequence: TGTGCCAGCAGTGAAGAGGCCCCTAAGGTAGGACTAGCGGGCCTAGGGGGGGCCAACGTCCTGACTTTC.

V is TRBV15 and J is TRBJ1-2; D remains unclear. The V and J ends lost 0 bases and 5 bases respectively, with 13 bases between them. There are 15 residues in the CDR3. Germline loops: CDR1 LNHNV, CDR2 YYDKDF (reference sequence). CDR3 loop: CATSRDSREMYGYTF. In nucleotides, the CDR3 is TGTGCCACCAGCAGAGACAGCCGGGAGATGTATGGCTACACCTTC.

The CDR3 reads CASSPGWGGSGKETQYF. CDR3 sequence (DNA): TGTGCCAGTAGTCCTGGTTGGGGGGGGTCCGGGAAAGAGACCCAGTACTTC. The chain couples TRBV19 to TRBJ2-5; 7 nucleotides line up with TRBD2. Germline V lookup: CDR1 LNHDA, CDR2 SQIVND (reference sequence). This CDR3 is 17 amino acids long. Unmatched junction bases numbered 15, after V lost 5 bases and J lost 3 bases.

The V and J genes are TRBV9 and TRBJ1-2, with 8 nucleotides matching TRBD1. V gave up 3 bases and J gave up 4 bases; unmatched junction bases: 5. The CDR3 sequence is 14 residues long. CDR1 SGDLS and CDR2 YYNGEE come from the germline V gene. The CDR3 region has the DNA TGTGCCAGCAGCGCGACAGGGGCAAGCTATGGCTACACCTTC. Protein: CASSATGASYGYTF.

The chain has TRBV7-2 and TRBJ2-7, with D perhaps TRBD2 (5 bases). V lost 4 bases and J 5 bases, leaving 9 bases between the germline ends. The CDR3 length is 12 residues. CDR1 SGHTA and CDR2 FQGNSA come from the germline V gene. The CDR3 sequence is CASSSGSNEQYF. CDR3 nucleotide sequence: TGTGCCAGCAGCTCGGGGTCCAACGAGCAGTACTTC.

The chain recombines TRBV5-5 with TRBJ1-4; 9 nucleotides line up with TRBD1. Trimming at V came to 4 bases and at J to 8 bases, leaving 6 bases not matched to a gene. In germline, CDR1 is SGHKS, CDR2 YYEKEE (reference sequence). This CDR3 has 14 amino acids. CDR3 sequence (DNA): TGTGCCAGCAGCCACGGGACAGGGCGAGAAAAACTGTTTTTT. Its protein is CASSHGTGREKLFF.

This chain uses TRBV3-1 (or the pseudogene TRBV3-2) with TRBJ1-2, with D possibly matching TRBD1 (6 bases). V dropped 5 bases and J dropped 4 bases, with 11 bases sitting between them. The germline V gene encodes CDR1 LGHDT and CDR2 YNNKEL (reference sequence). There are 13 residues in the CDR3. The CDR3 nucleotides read TGTGCCAGCAGCTTACAGGGTACCTATGGCTACACCTTC. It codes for CASSLQGTYGYTF.

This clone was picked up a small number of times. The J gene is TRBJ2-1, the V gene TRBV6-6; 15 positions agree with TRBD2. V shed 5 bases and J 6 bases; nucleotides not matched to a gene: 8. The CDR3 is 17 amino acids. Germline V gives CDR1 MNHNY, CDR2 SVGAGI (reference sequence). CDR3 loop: CASSRTSGGASRNEQFF. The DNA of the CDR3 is TGTGCCAGCAGTCGGACTAGCGGGGGGGCCTCCCGCAATGAGCAGTTCTTC.

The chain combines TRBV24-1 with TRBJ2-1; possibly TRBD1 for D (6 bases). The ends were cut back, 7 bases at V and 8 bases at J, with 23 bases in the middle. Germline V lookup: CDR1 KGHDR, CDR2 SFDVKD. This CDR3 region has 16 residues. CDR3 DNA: TGTGCCACCAGCGACCTGGGGGCCGGACCTCCCCATGAGCAGTTCTTC. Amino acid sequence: CATSDLGAGPPHEQFF.

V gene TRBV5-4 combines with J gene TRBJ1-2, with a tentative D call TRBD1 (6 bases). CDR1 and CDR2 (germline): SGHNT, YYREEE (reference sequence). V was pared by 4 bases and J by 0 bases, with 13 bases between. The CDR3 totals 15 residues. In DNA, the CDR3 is TGTGCCAGCAGCCTCACAGGGTCCACTAACTATGGCTACACCTTC. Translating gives CASSLTGSTNYGYTF.

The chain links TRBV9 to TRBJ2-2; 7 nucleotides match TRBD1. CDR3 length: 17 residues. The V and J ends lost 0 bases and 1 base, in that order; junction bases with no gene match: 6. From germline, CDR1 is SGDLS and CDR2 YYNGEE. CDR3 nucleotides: TGTGCCAGCAGCGTAGACGCCGGGACAGTGAACACCGGGGAGCTGTTTTTT. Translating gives CASSVDAGTVNTGELFF.

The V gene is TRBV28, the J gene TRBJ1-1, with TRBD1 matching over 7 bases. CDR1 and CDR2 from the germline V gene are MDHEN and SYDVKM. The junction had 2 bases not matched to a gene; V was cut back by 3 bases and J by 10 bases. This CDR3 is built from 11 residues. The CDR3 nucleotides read TGTGCCAGCAGTTTTAACAGGGGAGCTTTCTTT. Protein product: CASSFNRGAFF.

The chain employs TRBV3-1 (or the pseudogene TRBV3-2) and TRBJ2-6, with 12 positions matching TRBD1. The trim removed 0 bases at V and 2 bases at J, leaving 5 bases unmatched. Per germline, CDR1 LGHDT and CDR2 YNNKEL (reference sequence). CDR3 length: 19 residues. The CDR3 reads CASSQEVGTGGAGANVLTF. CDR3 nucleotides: TGTGCCAGCAGCCAAGAGGTAGGGACAGGGGGCGCTGGGGCCAACGTCCTGACTTTC.

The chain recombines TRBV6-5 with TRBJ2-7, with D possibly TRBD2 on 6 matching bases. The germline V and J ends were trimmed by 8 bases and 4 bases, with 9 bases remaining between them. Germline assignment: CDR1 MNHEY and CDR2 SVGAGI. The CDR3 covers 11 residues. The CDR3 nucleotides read TGTGCCAGCGAGCGGGCATACGAGCAGTACTTC. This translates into CASERAYEQYF.

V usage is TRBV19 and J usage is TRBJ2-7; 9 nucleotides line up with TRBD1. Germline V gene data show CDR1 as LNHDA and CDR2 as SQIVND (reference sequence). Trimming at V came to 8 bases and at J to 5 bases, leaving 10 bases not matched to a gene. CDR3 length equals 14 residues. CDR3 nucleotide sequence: TGTGCCAGTCGGTCCCGGGACAGGGTAAACGAGCAGTACTTC. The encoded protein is CASRSRDRVNEQYF.

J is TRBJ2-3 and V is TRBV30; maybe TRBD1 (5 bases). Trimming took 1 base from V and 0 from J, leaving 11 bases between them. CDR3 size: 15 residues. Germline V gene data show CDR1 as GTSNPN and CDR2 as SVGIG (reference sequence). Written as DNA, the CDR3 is TGTGCCTGGAGTGCTCAGGGTCCTAGCACAGATACGCAGTATTTT. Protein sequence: CAWSAQGPSTDTQYF.

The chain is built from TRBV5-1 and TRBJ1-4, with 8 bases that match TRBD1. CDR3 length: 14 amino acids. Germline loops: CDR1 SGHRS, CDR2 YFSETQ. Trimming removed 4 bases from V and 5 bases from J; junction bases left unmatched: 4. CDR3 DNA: TGCGCCAGCAGCGCGACAGGGGAGAATGAAAAACTGTTTTTT. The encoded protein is CASSATGENEKLFF.

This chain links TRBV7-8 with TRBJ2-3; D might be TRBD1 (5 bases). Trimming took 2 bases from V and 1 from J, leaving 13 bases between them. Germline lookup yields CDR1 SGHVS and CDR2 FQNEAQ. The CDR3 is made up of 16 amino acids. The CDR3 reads CASSLIRGVGTDTQYF. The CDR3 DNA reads TGTGCCAGCAGCTTAATAAGGGGCGTGGGCACAGATACGCAGTATTTT.

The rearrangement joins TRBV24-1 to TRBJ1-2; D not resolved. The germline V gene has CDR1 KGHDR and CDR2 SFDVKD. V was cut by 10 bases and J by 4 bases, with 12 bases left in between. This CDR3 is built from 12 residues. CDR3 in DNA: TGTGCCACTCAGTCGGAGGGCTATGGCTACACCTTC. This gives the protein CATQSEGYGYTF.

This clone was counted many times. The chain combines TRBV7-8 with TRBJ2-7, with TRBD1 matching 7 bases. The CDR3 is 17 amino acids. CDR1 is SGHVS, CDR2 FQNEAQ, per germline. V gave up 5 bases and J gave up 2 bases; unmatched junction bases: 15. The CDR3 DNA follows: TGTGCCAGCAGCCCTTATGTTACAGGGGTTAAAGCCTACGAGCAGTACTTC. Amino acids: CASSPYVTGVKAYEQYF.

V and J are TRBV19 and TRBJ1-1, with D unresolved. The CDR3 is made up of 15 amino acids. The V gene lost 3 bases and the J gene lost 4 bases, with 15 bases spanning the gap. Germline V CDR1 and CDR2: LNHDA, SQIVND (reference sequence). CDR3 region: CASSIGSPPGTEAFF. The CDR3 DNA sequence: TGTGCCAGTAGTATCGGTTCGCCGCCGGGCACTGAAGCTTTCTTT.

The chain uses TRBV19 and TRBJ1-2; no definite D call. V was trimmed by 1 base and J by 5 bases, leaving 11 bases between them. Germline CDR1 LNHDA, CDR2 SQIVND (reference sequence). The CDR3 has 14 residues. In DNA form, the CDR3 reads TGTGCCAGTAGTATAGCAGGTTTTGAGTATGGCTACACCTTC. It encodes CASSIAGFEYGYTF.

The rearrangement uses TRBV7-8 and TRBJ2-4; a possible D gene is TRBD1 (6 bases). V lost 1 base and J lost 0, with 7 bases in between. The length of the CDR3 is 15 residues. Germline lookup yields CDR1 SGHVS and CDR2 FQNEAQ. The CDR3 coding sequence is TGTGCCAGCAGCTTAGACAGGGTAGCCAAAAACATTCAGTACTTC. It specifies CASSLDRVAKNIQYF. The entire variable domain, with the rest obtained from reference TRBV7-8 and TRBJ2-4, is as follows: GAGVSQSPRYKVAKRGQDVALRCDPISGHVSLFWYQQALGQGPEFLTYFQNEAQLDKSGLPSDRFFAERPEGSVSTLKIQRTQQEDSAVYLCASSLDRVAKNIQYFGAGTRLSVL.

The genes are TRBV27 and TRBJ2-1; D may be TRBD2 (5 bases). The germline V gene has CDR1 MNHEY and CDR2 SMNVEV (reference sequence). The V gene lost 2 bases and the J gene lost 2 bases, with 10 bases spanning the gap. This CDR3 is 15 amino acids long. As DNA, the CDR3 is TGTGCCAGCAGTTTAGGAGGCTCCCCCTACAATGAGCAGTTCTTC. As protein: CASSLGGSPYNEQFF.

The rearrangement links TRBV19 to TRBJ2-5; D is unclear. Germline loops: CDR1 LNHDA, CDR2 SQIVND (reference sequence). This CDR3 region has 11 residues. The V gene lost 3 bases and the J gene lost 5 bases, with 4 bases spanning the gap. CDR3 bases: TGTGCCAGTAGTATTGAGGAGACCCAGTACTTC. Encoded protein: CASSIEETQYF.

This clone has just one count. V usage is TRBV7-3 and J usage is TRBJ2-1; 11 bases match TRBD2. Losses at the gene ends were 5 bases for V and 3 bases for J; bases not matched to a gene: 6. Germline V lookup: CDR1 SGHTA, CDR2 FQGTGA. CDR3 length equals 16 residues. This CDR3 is CASSPQTSGVYNEQFF. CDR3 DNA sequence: TGTGCCAGCAGCCCGCAGACTAGCGGGGTCTACAATGAGCAGTTCTTC.